This T cell receptor beta chain came from a study of blood T cells in healthy people across ages. This CDR3 contains 15 residues. Germline CDR1 and CDR2: MNHEY and SVGAGI. Details on this clonotype: As yet, its antigen is unknown.

Overall study findings and caveats: Naive CD4+ cell counts and diversity both ran higher in long-lived than in aged donors.

PCR was performed a second time for about 7 to 11 cycles using a sample-barcoded 5' primer and a J-beta primer mix. TCRdb ran MiXCR on the 5' RACE reads and lists one entry per CDR3 protein. This table has 1.5 million to 2 million distinct CDR3 sequences, roughly 49% appearing once. The sequence derives from a woman aged 40-49 years in good health. This sequence joins TRBV6-5 and TRBJ2-4; 10 bases are shared with TRBD2. The end of the DNA fits TRBJ2-7 better, so the J call may be wrong. The sample was blood. CDR3 loop: CASSYSVAGGVEQYF. CDR3 bases: TGTGCCAGCAGTTATTCAGTAGCGGGGGGCGTCGAGCAGTACTTC.